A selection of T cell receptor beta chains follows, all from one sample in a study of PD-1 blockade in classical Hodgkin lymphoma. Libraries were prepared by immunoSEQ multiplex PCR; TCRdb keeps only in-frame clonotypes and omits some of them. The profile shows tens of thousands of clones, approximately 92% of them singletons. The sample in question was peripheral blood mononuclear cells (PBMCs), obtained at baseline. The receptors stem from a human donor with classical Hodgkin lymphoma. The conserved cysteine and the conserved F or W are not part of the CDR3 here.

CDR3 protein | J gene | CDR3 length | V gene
ASSTKMNTEAF | TRBJ1-1 | 11 | TRBV5-5
ASSGGQGGN | TRBJ2-3 | 9 | TRBV6-5
ASSLSPDLGGDTEAF | TRBJ1-1 | 15 | TRBV5-1
ASSLASRGMNTEAF | TRBJ1-1 | 14 | TRBV5-4
ASSERGMNTEAF | TRBJ1-1 | 12 | TRBV6-1
ASSQVAGRNNYGYT | TRBJ1-2 | 14 | TRBV14
ASEGIYEQY | TRBJ2-7 | 9 | TRBV6-1
ASSHSFEQF | TRBJ2-1 | 9 | TRBV4-1
ASSRRWGEETQY | TRBJ2-5 | 12 | TRBV5-1
AIRGSSYNEQF | TRBJ2-1 | 11 | TRBV10-3
ASSRQNTGELF | TRBJ2-2 | 11 | TRBV7-9
ASSSGRLPPQH | TRBJ1-5 | 11 | TRBV7-8
AIRGLSNTEAF | TRBJ1-1 | 11 | TRBV6-5
ASSPNIGQQNEKLF | TRBJ1-4 | 14 | TRBV7-6
ASSINDPGGYEQY | TRBJ2-7 | 13 | TRBV19
ASSFRLGPGTDTQY | TRBJ2-3 | 14 | TRBV5-6
ASSLDRLTQY | TRBJ2-3 | 10 | TRBV5-6
ASMLAGGRSSYNEQF | TRBJ2-1 | 15 | TRBV5-1
ASSEGGGEREQF | TRBJ2-1 | 12 | TRBV4-2
ASSGTGLNTEAF | TRBJ1-1 | 12 | TRBV25-1
ASSRPPGQSSYEQY | TRBJ2-7 | 14 | TRBV23-1
ASREGMNTEAF | TRBJ1-1 | 11 | TRBV28
ASSQGQLHGYT | TRBJ1-2 | 11 | TRBV7-9
ASSFGGLAGWEQY | TRBJ2-7 | 13 | TRBV11-2
ASSLDTLTTEAF | TRBJ1-1 | 12 | TRBV2
ASSALETSRDEQF | TRBJ2-1 | 13 | TRBV28
ASSFFETGGSNQPQH | TRBJ1-5 | 15 | TRBV5-6
ASIPPGLEGGELF | TRBJ2-2 | 13 | TRBV7-8
ASSTQLAGAYEQY | TRBJ2-7 | 13 | TRBV5-4
ASSAYRGHLDGYT | TRBJ1-2 | 13 | TRBV5-8
ASSLGSPRGEPLH | TRBJ1-6 | 13 | TRBV7-6
ASSPHTEAF | TRBJ1-1 | 9 | TRBV18
AWSGPGITYEQY | TRBJ2-7 | 12 | TRBV30
ASSQGRDEQF | TRBJ2-1 | 10 | TRBV14
ASSQTFHGSEAF | TRBJ1-1 | 12 | TRBV2
ASKKSDFSYGYT | TRBJ1-2 | 12 | TRBV6-5
ASSQGGGGVSGANVLT | TRBJ2-6 | 16 | TRBV4-1
ASCVRWRTPRGITYEQY | TRBJ2-7 | 17 | TRBV28
ASSLGQVYEQY | TRBJ2-7 | 11 | TRBV11-2
AGTDYTDTQY | TRBJ2-3 | 10 | TRBV30
ASSEGILQPQH | TRBJ1-5 | 11 | TRBV2
ASSWGTGLAGGPADTQY | TRBJ2-3 | 17 | TRBV7-6
ASSLPGLQGAGELF | TRBJ2-2 | 14 | TRBV5-4
ASSVAGNTDTQY | TRBJ2-3 | 12 | TRBV9
ASSELDGEQF | TRBJ2-1 | 10 | TRBV25-1
SVPGHGLAITQAF | TRBJ1-1 | 13 | TRBV29-1
ASSELGAGTGELF | TRBJ2-2 | 13 | TRBV25-1
ACGRNWDSNSPLH | TRBJ1-6 | 13 | TRBV19
ASSQVVGTGVDEQY | TRBJ2-7 | 14 | TRBV4-2
ASSSSDFGYNEQF | TRBJ2-1 | 13 | TRBV6-5
ASSTTGFTEAF | TRBJ1-1 | 11 | TRBV14
ASSQGPGGNEQF | TRBJ2-1 | 12 | TRBV4-2
ASSQSDSYYGYT | TRBJ1-2 | 12 | TRBV4-1
ASSKTGWSTGELF | TRBJ2-2 | 13 | TRBV7-6
AISSSGGDNEQF | TRBJ2-1 | 12 | TRBV10-3